The present T cell receptor beta chain was sequenced within a study of shared clonotypes between healthy human individuals. Splitting the CD4+ cells yielded a CD45RA+ naive subset and a CD45RA-negative memory subset. The CDR3 spans 15 residues. V dropped 0 bases and J dropped 9 bases, with 18 bases sitting between them. Germline CDR1 and CDR2: SGHDN and FVKESK. The data were produced by immunoSEQ multiplex PCR, yet TCRdb's version contains in-frame clones alone and is incomplete. The sample carries 2,500,000 or so clones, more than 85% recorded once. The chain employs TRBV14 and TRBJ2-7; no definite D call. Sequencing used naive CD4+ T cells from PBMCs. Subset indicated: CD45RA+ positively selected. This sequence originates from a man younger than 30 in good health. Some clones in this sample may be carry-over from other donors' samples. The CDR3 region has the DNA TGTGCCAGCAGCCAAGATCGTCTAGGTATAAAGGGGCAGTACTTC. Its translation is CASSQDRLGIKGQYF.